This TCR beta chain was identified in a study of shared clonotypes between healthy human individuals. The study's findings and limits: Sharing of clonotypes among donors was expected to vary with sequencing depth.

With respect to this clone: Its antigen is still unknown.

Clones were sequenced by immunoSEQ multiplex PCR, and TCRdb holds only the in-frame ones, with some missing. The sample lists about 2.3 million clones; 85% to 95% were seen once. The source is a man aged 18-30 years in good health. Some clones in this sample may be carry-over from other donors' samples. The specimen was naive CD4+ T cells from PBMCs. Subset indicated: CD45RA+ positively selected.

The CDR3 region is CAWSVFGGTGDTQYF. CDR3 bases: TGTGCCTGGAGTGTTTTTGGAGGGACTGGAGATACGCAGTATTTT. The rearrangement uses TRBV30 and TRBJ2-3; a weak D match, TRBD2 (6 bases). Trimming pared 0 bases from V and 5 bases from J, leaving 15 bases between. From germline, CDR1 is GTSNPN and CDR2 SVGIG (reference sequence). This CDR3 has 15 amino acids.